These T cell receptor beta chains were read from a single sample in a study of cytomegalovirus exposure and HLA in healthy donors. The data were produced by immunoSEQ multiplex PCR, yet TCRdb's version contains in-frame clones alone and is incomplete. The table includes 90,000 to 100,000 clones, about 74% detected once. Sequencing input: PBMCs. These receptor sequences come from a female donor in good health and CMV-seronegative. Each CDR3 is given with its conserved first and last residue. D genes are given only for firm matches. The size of a clone is reported for some rows only, either as once, few or many, or as a class for expanded clones.

CDR3 protein,CDR3 DNA,J gene,clone size,D gene,CDR3 length,V gene
CASSLLRGDSYEQYF,TGTGCCAGCAGTTTATTGCGGGGCGATTCCTACGAGCAGTACTTC,TRBJ2-7,.,.,15,TRBV28
CASTSGNTDTQYF,TGTGCCAGTACTAGCGGGAACACAGATACGCAGTATTTT,TRBJ2-3,.,TRBD2,13,TRBV19
CASSLSPPGGREKLFF,TGTGCCAGCAGTTTATCACCCCCCGGAGGGCGGGAAAAACTGTTTTTT,TRBJ1-4,.,.,16,TRBV28
CASSLVGQNNSPLHF,TGTGCCAGCAGCTTAGTCGGACAGAATAATTCACCCCTCCACTTT,TRBJ1-6,.,.,15,TRBV7-2
CATLTSGSTDTQYF,TGTGCCACCCTGACTAGCGGGAGCACAGATACGCAGTATTTT,TRBJ2-3,few,TRBD2,14,TRBV10-3
CASRALAGSSYNEQFF,TGTGCCAGCAGGGCTTTAGCGGGGAGCTCCTACAATGAGCAGTTCTTC,TRBJ2-1,.,TRBD2,16,TRBV7-8
CASSLSGRRETQYF,TGTGCCAGCAGCTTAAGCGGGAGGAGGGAGACCCAGTACTTC,TRBJ2-5,.,TRBD2,14,TRBV7-3
CASSLRRGGGDTQYF,TGCGCCAGCAGCTTGAGGCGGGGGGGCGGGGATACGCAGTATTTT,TRBJ2-3,few,TRBD2,15,TRBV5-1
CASSPGTGLNEKLFF,TGCGCCAGCAGCCCGGGGACAGGGCTCAACGAAAAACTGTTTTTT,TRBJ1-4,.,TRBD1,15,TRBV5-1
CASRARAGGNNEQFF,TGTGCCAGCAGGGCACGGGCCGGAGGGAACAATGAGCAGTTCTTC,TRBJ2-1,.,.,15,TRBV11-2
CASGSDRANQPQHF,TGTGCCAGCGGGTCGGACAGGGCGAATCAGCCCCAGCATTTT,TRBJ1-5,.,TRBD1,14,TRBV27
CASSIAPRVRGTDTQYF,TGTGCCAGTAGTATAGCACCCCGAGTCAGGGGAACAGATACGCAGTATTTT,TRBJ2-3,.,.,17,TRBV19
CATSRVRTEPRRGTQYF,TGTGCCACCAGCAGAGTGAGGACAGAACCAAGAAGAGGGACCCAGTACTTC,TRBJ2-5,.,.,17,TRBV15
CAISEDSSYEQYF,TGTGCCATCAGTGAAGATAGCTCCTACGAGCAGTACTTC,TRBJ2-7,.,.,13,TRBV10-3
CASSSRQYGYTF,TGTGCCAGTAGTTCGCGACAGTATGGCTACACCTTC,TRBJ1-2,.,.,12,TRBV19
CASTPERGVYGYTF,TGTGCCAGCACTCCGGAACGGGGAGTCTATGGCTACACCTTC,TRBJ1-2,.,.,14,TRBV6-1
CASSLGTQYEQYF,TGTGCCAGCAGTTTGGGGACTCAATACGAGCAGTACTTC,TRBJ2-7,.,.,13,TRBV6-5
CASIPRGRDNSPLHF,TGTGCCAGCATTCCCAGGGGGCGTGATAATTCACCCCTCCACTTT,TRBJ1-6,once,TRBD1,15,TRBV6-5
CASSPTGAGANVLTF,TGTGCCAGCAGCCCCACAGGGGCTGGGGCCAACGTCCTGACTTTC,TRBJ2-6,many,TRBD1,15,TRBV5-4
CSVAGGRTEAFF,TGCAGCGTTGCAGGGGGCCGGACTGAAGCTTTCTTT,TRBJ1-1,.,TRBD1,12,TRBV29-1
CASRATGSNQPQHF,TGTGCCAGTAGAGCGACAGGGAGCAATCAGCCCCAGCATTTT,TRBJ1-5,once,TRBD1,14,TRBV19
CASSWGRAYQETQYF,TGTGCCAGCTCTTGGGGGAGGGCCTACCAAGAGACCCAGTACTTC,TRBJ2-5,.,TRBD2,15,TRBV28
CASTGQGGYTF,TGTGCCAGCACCGGACAGGGTGGATACACCTTC,TRBJ1-2,few,TRBD1,11,TRBV27
CSVPLAGRIGAFF,TGCAGCGTTCCATTGGCAGGGCGAATCGGAGCTTTCTTT,TRBJ1-1,once,.,13,TRBV29-1
CASSPSPREQETQYF,TGTGCCAGCAGCCCTTCCCCGCGGGAACAAGAGACCCAGTACTTC,TRBJ2-5,.,.,15,TRBV13
CASSLIPATNEKLFF,TGTGCCAGCAGCTTAATCCCGGCAACTAATGAAAAACTGTTTTTT,TRBJ1-4,once,.,15,TRBV7-3
CASSSRQGLNTEAFF,TGTGCCAGCAGTTCCCGACAGGGGTTGAACACTGAAGCTTTCTTT,TRBJ1-1,.,TRBD1,15,TRBV6-5
CASSLAGQMNTEAFF,TGTGCCAGCAGCTTAGCAGGACAGATGAACACTGAAGCTTTCTTT,TRBJ1-1,.,.,15,TRBV7-2
CASSLLEGNSGNTIYF,TGTGCCAGCAGCCTCCTCGAGGGTAACAGCGGAAACACCATATATTTT,TRBJ1-3,.,.,16,TRBV5-6
CAWSLTGRNNEQFF,TGTGCCTGGTCTTTGACAGGGCGGAACAATGAGCAGTTCTTC,TRBJ2-1,.,TRBD1,14,TRBV30
CASYLGQGNTEAFF,TGCGCCAGCTATCTGGGACAGGGGAACACTGAAGCTTTCTTT,TRBJ1-1,few,TRBD1,14,TRBV5-1
CASRTERRSTEAFF,TGTGCCAGCAGGACCGAACGGAGGAGCACTGAAGCTTTCTTT,TRBJ1-1,.,.,14,TRBV7-9
CASAGYNEQFF,TGTGCCAGCGCCGGCTACAATGAGCAGTTCTTC,TRBJ2-1,.,.,11,TRBV5-6
CASRPAGGPSYEQYF,TGTGCCAGCAGGCCAGCAGGGGGACCCTCCTACGAGCAGTACTTC,TRBJ2-7,.,TRBD1,15,TRBV28
CASSPTDRPNYGYTF,TGTGCCAGCTCACCAACCGACAGGCCTAACTATGGCTACACCTTC,TRBJ1-2,.,.,15,TRBV18
CASSSSGRTDTQYF,TGTGCCAGCAGTTCTAGCGGCCGCACAGATACGCAGTATTTT,TRBJ2-3,.,TRBD2,14,TRBV27
CASSLGGTGNYGYTF,TGTGCCAGCAGCTTGGGGGGGACAGGGAATTATGGCTACACCTTC,TRBJ1-2,.,TRBD1,15,TRBV5-6
CASRTQGNEQFF,TGTGCCAGCAGGACCCAGGGCAATGAGCAGTTCTTC,TRBJ2-1,few,.,12,TRBV6-5
CASSQGRGGEGDTQYF,TGCGCCAGCAGCCAAGGCCGGGGGGGGGAAGGAGATACGCAGTATTTT,TRBJ2-3,.,TRBD2,16,TRBV4-1
CASSVGQGGEKLFF,TGTGCCAGCAGCGTAGGGCAGGGAGGGGAAAAACTGTTTTTT,TRBJ1-4,.,.,14,TRBV9
CASSLGQGGFYEQYF,TGTGCCAGCAGCTTAGGCCAGGGGGGATTCTACGAGCAGTACTTC,TRBJ2-7,.,.,15,TRBV7-9
CASSLFTSYPSRTQYF,TGTGCCAGCAGTTTATTTACTAGCTACCCCTCAAGGACCCAGTACTTC,TRBJ2-5,once,.,16,TRBV28
CASSLVTRVGNEQFF,TGTGCCAGCAGCTTGGTAACCAGGGTGGGCAATGAGCAGTTCTTC,TRBJ2-1,.,.,15,TRBV7-2
CASSPAAGYEQYF,TGTGCCAGCAGCCCTGCGGCGGGCTACGAGCAGTACTTC,TRBJ2-7,.,.,13,TRBV11-2
CASSEAGRYEQFF,TGTGCCAGCAGTGAGGCAGGGCGGTATGAGCAGTTCTTC,TRBJ2-1,.,.,13,TRBV2
CASSFGTGNTEAFF,TGTGCCAGCAGTTTTGGGACAGGGAATACTGAAGCTTTCTTT,TRBJ1-1,.,TRBD1,14,TRBV27
CASSYVAGYGYTF,TGTGCCAGCAGTTACGTTGCGGGGTATGGCTACACCTTC,TRBJ1-2,.,.,13,TRBV28
CASSDGQPQETQYF,TGTGCCAGCAGCGACGGACAACCACAAGAGACCCAGTACTTC,TRBJ2-5,.,.,14,TRBV6-1
CASSNRPLLDNEQFF,TGTGCCAGCAGTAACAGACCTCTACTAGACAATGAGCAGTTCTTC,TRBJ2-1,.,.,15,TRBV7-2
CASSPQGLGNQPQHF,TGTGCCAGCAGCCCGCAGGGTTTGGGCAATCAGCCCCAGCATTTT,TRBJ1-5,few,.,15,TRBV6-1
CASSHTSGGGGETQYF,TGTGCCAGCAGCCATACTAGCGGGGGAGGAGGGGAGACCCAGTACTTC,TRBJ2-5,few,TRBD2,16,TRBV7-2
CASGVGLVATF,TGTGCTAGTGGTGTCGGACTTGTCGCCACCTTC,TRBJ1-2,.,.,11,TRBV12-5
CASSYEEVNSPLHF,TGTGCCAGCAGTTACGAGGAAGTAAATTCACCCCTCCACTTT,TRBJ1-6,.,.,14,TRBV6-5
CSVEAPPRAEAFF,TGCAGCGTTGAAGCTCCACCGAGGGCTGAAGCTTTCTTT,TRBJ1-1,.,.,13,TRBV29-1
CASSGGGSGQPQHF,TGTGCCAGCAGTGGGGGGGGCAGTGGACAGCCCCAGCATTTT,TRBJ1-5,.,.,14,TRBV28
CATSGPPGQFIPTDTQYF,TGTGCCACCAGCGGACCCCCGGGACAGTTCATCCCCACAGATACGCAGTATTTT,TRBJ2-3,.,TRBD1,18,TRBV15
CASSLVQGTPYEQYF,TGTGCCAGCAGCTTGGTACAGGGGACCCCCTACGAGCAGTACTTC,TRBJ2-7,.,TRBD1,15,TRBV5-5
CASRRAGVQETQYF,TGTGCCAGCAGACGAGCGGGGGTCCAAGAGACCCAGTACTTC,TRBJ2-5,.,TRBD2,14,TRBV6-5
CAWSVPSAGTYNEQFF,TGTGCCTGGAGTGTACCGTCAGCGGGAACTTACAATGAGCAGTTCTTC,TRBJ2-1,.,TRBD2,16,TRBV30